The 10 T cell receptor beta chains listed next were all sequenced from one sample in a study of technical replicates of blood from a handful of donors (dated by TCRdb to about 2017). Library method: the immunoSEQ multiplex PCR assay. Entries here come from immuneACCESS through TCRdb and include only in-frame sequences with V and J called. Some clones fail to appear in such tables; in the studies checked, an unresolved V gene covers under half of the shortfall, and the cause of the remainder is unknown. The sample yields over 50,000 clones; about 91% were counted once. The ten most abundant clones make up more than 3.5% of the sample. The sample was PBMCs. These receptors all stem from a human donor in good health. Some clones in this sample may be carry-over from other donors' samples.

The CDR3: CASSLLSREETQYF. DNA for the CDR3: TGCGCCAGCAGCTTGCTATCCAGGGAAGAGACCCAGTACTTC. The rearrangement joins TRBV5-1 to TRBJ2-5, with D possibly TRBD1 on 5 matching bases. The V and J ends lost 1 base and 3 bases respectively, with 10 bases between them. This CDR3 contains 14 residues. Germline V CDR1 and CDR2: SGHRS, YFSETQ. The complete variable domain, with remaining parts taken from reference TRBV5-1 and TRBJ2-5, reads KAGVTQTPRYLIKTRGQQVTLSCSPISGHRSVSWYQQTPGQGLQFLFEYFSETQRNKGNFPGRFSGRQFSNSRSEMNVSTLELGDSALYLCASSLLSREETQYFGPGTRLLVL.

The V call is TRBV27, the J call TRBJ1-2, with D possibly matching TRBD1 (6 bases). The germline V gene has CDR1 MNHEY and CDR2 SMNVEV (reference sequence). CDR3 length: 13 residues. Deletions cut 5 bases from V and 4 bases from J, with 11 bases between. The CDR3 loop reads CASSNDRTYGYTF. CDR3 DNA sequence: TGTGCCAGCAGTAACGACAGGACCTATGGCTACACCTTC.

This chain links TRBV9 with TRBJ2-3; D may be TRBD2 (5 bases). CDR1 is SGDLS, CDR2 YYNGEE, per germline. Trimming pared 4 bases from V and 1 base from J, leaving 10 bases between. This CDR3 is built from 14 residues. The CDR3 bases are TGTGCCAGCAGCTTCGAGGGTCGCACAGATACGCAGTATTTT. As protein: CASSFEGRTDTQYF.

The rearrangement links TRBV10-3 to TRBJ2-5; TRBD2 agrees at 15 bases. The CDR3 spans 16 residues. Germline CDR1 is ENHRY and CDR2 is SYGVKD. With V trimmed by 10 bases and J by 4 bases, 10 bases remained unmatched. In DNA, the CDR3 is TGTGCCACAGACCCGGGACTAGCGGGAGGAGGAGAGACCCAGTACTTC. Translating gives CATDPGLAGGGETQYF.

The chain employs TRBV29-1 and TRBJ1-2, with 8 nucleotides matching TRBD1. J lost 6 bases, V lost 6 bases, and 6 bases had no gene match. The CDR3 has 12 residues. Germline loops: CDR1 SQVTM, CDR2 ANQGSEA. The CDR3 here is CSVPRTGNGYTF. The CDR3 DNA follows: TGCAGCGTCCCGAGGACAGGGAATGGCTACACCTTC.

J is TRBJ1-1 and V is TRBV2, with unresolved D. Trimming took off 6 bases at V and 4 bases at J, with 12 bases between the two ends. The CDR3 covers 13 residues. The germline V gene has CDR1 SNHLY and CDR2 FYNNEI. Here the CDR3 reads CASRAQAGTEAFF. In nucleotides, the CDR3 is TGTGCCAGCAGGGCGCAGGCCGGCACTGAAGCTTTCTTT. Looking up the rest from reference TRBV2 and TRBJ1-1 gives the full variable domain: EPEVTQTPSHQVTQMGQEVILRCVPISNHLYFYWYRQILGQKVEFLVSFYNNEISEKSEIFDDQFSVERPDGSNFTLKIRSTKLEDSAMYFCASRAQAGTEAFFGQGTRLTVV.

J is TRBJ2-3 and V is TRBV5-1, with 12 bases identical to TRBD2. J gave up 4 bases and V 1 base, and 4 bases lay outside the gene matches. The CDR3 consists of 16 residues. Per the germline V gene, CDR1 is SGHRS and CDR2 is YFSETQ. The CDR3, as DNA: TGCGCCAGCAGCTTGACTAGCGGGGGGAGGTCAGATACGCAGTATTTT. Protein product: CASSLTSGGRSDTQYF.

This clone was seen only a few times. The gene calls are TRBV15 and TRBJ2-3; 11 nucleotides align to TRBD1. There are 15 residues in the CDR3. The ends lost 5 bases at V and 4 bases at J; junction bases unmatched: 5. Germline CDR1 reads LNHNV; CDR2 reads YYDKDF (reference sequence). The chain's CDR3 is CATSARTGGADTQYF. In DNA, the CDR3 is TGTGCCACCAGCGCAAGGACAGGGGGCGCAGATACGCAGTATTTT.

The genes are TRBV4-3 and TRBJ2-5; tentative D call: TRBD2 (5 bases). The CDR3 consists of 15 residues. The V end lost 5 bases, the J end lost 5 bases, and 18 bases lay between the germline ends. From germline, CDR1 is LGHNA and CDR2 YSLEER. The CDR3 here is CASSTSYGGRETQYF. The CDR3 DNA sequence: TGCGCCAGCAGCACCTCATACGGAGGCAGGGAGACCCAGTACTTC.

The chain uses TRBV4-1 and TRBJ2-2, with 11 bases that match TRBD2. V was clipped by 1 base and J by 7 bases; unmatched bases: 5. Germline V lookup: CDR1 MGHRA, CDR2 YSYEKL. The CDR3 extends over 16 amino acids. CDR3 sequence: CASSQVTSGSSGELFF. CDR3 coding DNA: TGCGCCAGCAGCCAAGTAACTAGCGGGAGTAGCGGGGAGCTGTTTTTT.